The present entry profiles one T cell receptor (beta chain) with its context. Sequenced by immunoSEQ multiplex PCR; TCRdb stores in-frame clones only, minus some. The sample consists of 110,000 or so clones, around 85% of them appearing once. The sample belongs to a study of blood T cell repertoires in COVID-19. Overall study context: There were acute and convalescent COVID-19 samples, and they came from the United States, Italy and Spain. PBMCs, B-cell-depleted T cells, or T cells provided the cDNA or gDNA that made up the material.

V lost 4 bases, J lost 0 bases, and 14 bases stayed unmatched. Germline V CDR1 and CDR2: PRHDT, FYEKMQ (reference sequence). The CDR3 sequence is 20 residues long. The specimen sequenced was peripheral blood. The TCR originated in a woman between 55 and 75 years old with COVID-19, enrolled during active disease. The chain links TRBV13 to TRBJ1-6; 8 positions match TRBD1. CDR3 sequence (DNA): TGTGCCAGCAGCTCAAGGGGGAGACAGGGGTCCGTCTCCTATAATTCACCCCTCCACTTT. It is translated as CASSSRGRQGSVSYNSPLHF.